This T cell receptor (beta chain) stems from a study of cytomegalovirus exposure and HLA in healthy donors. Study-level findings and limits: A missense DCLRE1C variant was associated with V- and J-gene trimming of TCR beta chains in a later analysis, and an independent cohort replicated the association.

The PCR contained 60 Vbeta and 13 Jbeta primers. Generated by immunoSEQ multiplex PCR, the TCRdb table keeps only in-frame clones and is missing some. The sample records over 80,000 clones, over 60% being singletons. The germline gives CDR1 MNHNS, CDR2 SASEGT. V dropped 1 base and J dropped 3 bases, with 9 bases sitting between them. This CDR3 has 15 residues. In its sample, this clone was seen once. The target antigen is unknown. Sequenced input: PBMCs. The genes are TRBV6-1 and TRBJ1-4; the D gene is possibly TRBD1 (6 bases). The receptor comes from a female donor in good health and CMV-seronegative. The CDR3 DNA reads TGTGCCAGCAGTGAAGGTTGGACAGCTAATGAAAAACTGTTTTTT. Translation: CASSEGWTANEKLFF.